The clone carrying this T cell receptor beta chain has just a few counts. The table came from immunoSEQ multiplex PCR; TCRdb's copy has only in-frame clones and leaves some out. The profile shows 250,000 to 300,000 clones, 70% to 90% of them singletons. Trimming removed 0 bases at V and 4 bases at J, with 14 bases between. This CDR3 is 15 amino acids long. Germline V gene data show CDR1 as SGDLS and CDR2 as YYNGEE. These data come from a study of blood T cell repertoires in COVID-19. Turning to the study itself: The cDNA or gDNA used as material had been derived from T cells, B-cell-depleted T cells, or PBMCs.

The clonotype comes from a woman aged 50 to 60 who had recovered from COVID-19. V gene TRBV9 combines with J gene TRBJ2-7; D is possibly TRBD1 (6 bases). The sample consisted of PBMCs or T cells enriched from blood (not recorded which). In nucleotides, the CDR3 is TGTGCCAGCAGCGTAGACGTGACAGGTGCGTACGAGCAGTACTTC. Translated: CASSVDVTGAYEQYF.